These 22 T cell receptor beta chains were sequenced from one sample in a study of blood T cell repertoires in COVID-19. The method was immunoSEQ multiplex PCR; TCRdb's version includes in-frame clones alone and lacks a portion of them. The profile shows approximately 100,000 clones, approximately 90% of them singletons. The specimen was peripheral blood. The receptors derive from a human donor with acute or convalescent COVID-19. The donor label of this sample is uncertain.

This clone was detected only once. This rearrangement joins TRBV14 to TRBJ1-3; no reliable D call. CDR1 and CDR2 (germline): SGHDN, FVKESK. The V and J ends lost 1 base and 1 base respectively, with 11 bases between them. The CDR3 extends over 16 amino acids. The CDR3 nucleotides read TGTGCCAGCAGCCAAGGTTTCCCACGGTCTGGAAACACCATATATTTT. Translation: CASSQGFPRSGNTIYF.

Only a few counts were recorded for this clone. This CDR3 is CASSIRDRGQVQYF. The CDR3 coding sequence is TGTGCCAGTAGTATCCGGGACAGGGGGCAGGTGCAGTACTTC. The V and J genes are TRBV19 and TRBJ2-7, with 12 bases lining up with TRBD1. There are 14 residues in the CDR3. With 3 bases clipped from V and 9 bases from J, the junction kept 6 bases outside the gene matches. Per germline, CDR1 LNHDA and CDR2 SQIVND (reference sequence).

This clone appeared a single time. This rearrangement joins TRBV6-5 to TRBJ1-1; 7 nucleotides line up with TRBD1. There are 13 residues in the CDR3. The germline CDR1 and CDR2 sequences are MNHEY and SVGAGI. V was pared by 9 bases and J by 1 base, with 5 bases of the junction left unmatched. The CDR3 DNA reads TGTGCCAGTGATCGGGACAGGAACACTGAAGCTTTCTTT. It yields the protein CASDRDRNTEAFF.

J is TRBJ2-5 and V is TRBV5-1; tentatively, D is TRBD1 (7 bases). Germline assignment: CDR1 SGHRS and CDR2 YFSETQ. The CDR3 extends over 14 amino acids. Trimming removed 4 bases from V and 5 bases from J, with 15 bases in between. CDR3 coding DNA: TGCGCCAGCAGCGGAGGGGGCGCGTATGAGACCCAGTACTTC. Its protein is CASSGGGAYETQYF.

The chain employs TRBV5-6 and TRBJ2-1, with TRBD2 identical over 7 bases. CDR3 size: 16 residues. CDR1 and CDR2 (germline): SGHDT, YYEEEE. V lost 0 bases and J lost 2; bases outside the gene matches: 5. The CDR3 region has the DNA TGTGCCAGCAGCTTGGTAAGTCTAGCGGCCTACAATGAGCAGTTCTTC. As protein: CASSLVSLAAYNEQFF.

CDR3 sequence reads: CASSGQENTEAFF. The CDR3 DNA follows: TGTGCCAGCAGCGGACAGGAGAACACTGAAGCTTTCTTT. V is TRBV7-3 and J is TRBJ1-1; 7 positions agree with TRBD1. This CDR3 spans 13 amino acids. CDR1 SGHTA and CDR2 FQGTGA come from the germline V gene. The trim removed 5 bases at V and 1 base at J, leaving 1 base unmatched.

The chain uses TRBV7-9 and TRBJ2-1; a possible D gene is TRBD2 (5 bases). Germline V gene lookup returns CDR1 SEHNR and CDR2 FQNEAQ (reference sequence). V shed 4 bases and J shed 3 bases, with 10 bases lying between them. The CDR3 extends over 14 amino acids. CDR3: CASSSLGVYNEQFF. CDR3 bases: TGTGCCAGCAGCTCCCTCGGGGTCTACAATGAGCAGTTCTTC.

On this clone itself: The sample carries other DNA sequences with the same CDR3. For the CDR3, the DNA is TGTGCCAGCAGTTCGAGATATGGCTACACCTTC. Its protein product is CASSSRYGYTF. The chain carries TRBV28 and TRBJ1-2, with D unresolved. Trimming took off 4 bases at V and 5 bases at J, with 5 bases between the two ends. The CDR3 loop spans 11 amino acids. The V gene's germline CDR1 is MDHEN and CDR2 SYDVKM.

The chain carries TRBV5-6 and TRBJ1-1, with 7 bases that match TRBD1. CDR1 is SGHDT and CDR2 is YYEEEE in the germline V gene. Trimming cost V 1 base and J 5 bases; bases outside gene matches: 5. This CDR3 spans 14 amino acids. CDR3 nucleotide sequence: TGTGCCAGCAGCTTGACAGGGGCGGAAACTGAAGCTTTCTTT. Translated, it gives CASSLTGAETEAFF. Together with reference TRBV5-6 and TRBJ1-1, the CDR3 gives the full variable domain: DAGVTQSPTHLIKTRGQQVTLRCSPKSGHDTVSWYQQALGQGPQFIFQYYEEEERQRGNFPDRFSGHQFPNYSSELNVNALLLGDSALYLCASSLTGAETEAFFGQGTRLTVV.

Concerning this clone: The junction shows a germline mismatch at one end, possibly a read error. This rearrangement joins TRBV11-2 to TRBJ1-6; TRBD1 matches at 8 bases. This CDR3 contains 16 residues. Germline V gene sequence: CDR1 SGHAT, CDR2 FQNNGV. The CDR3 spells CAGSLDRDRTFSPLHF. The CDR3 nucleotides read TGTGCCGGCAGCCTCGACCGGGACAGGACGTTCTCACCCCTCCACTTT.

This chain links TRBV7-2 with TRBJ1-5; the match to TRBD1 covers 7 bases. This CDR3 has 15 amino acids. Per the germline V gene, CDR1 is SGHTA and CDR2 is FQGNSA. Trimming removed 3 bases from V and 3 bases from J; junction bases left unmatched: 5. Here the CDR3 DNA reads TGTGCCAGCAGCTTGGAGACAGGGCACAATCAGCCCCAGCATTTT. The encoded protein is CASSLETGHNQPQHF.

The J gene is TRBJ1-2, the V gene TRBV6-1, with TRBD1 matching 8 bases. Germline CDR1 is MNHNS and CDR2 is SASEGT. This CDR3 is built from 15 residues. V lost 1 base to trimming and J lost 4 bases; unmatched junction nucleotides: 5. In DNA, the CDR3 is TGTGCCAGCAGTGAAGTTCAGACAGGGGTCTATGGCTACACCTTC. It codes for CASSEVQTGVYGYTF.

The gene calls are TRBV7-9 and TRBJ2-5; 9 nucleotides agree with TRBD1. This CDR3 has 15 amino acids. J lost 4 bases, V lost 5 bases, and 8 bases had no gene match. Germline CDR1 SEHNR, CDR2 FQNEAQ (reference sequence). The CDR3 sequence is CASSLGQGFLETQYF. As DNA, the CDR3 is TGTGCCAGCAGCCTCGGACAGGGGTTCTTAGAGACCCAGTACTTC. Full variable domain (rest looked up from reference TRBV7-9 and TRBJ2-5): DTGVSQNPRHKITKRGQNVTFRCDPISEHNRLYWYRQTLGQGPEFLTYFQNEAQLEKSRLLSDRFSAERPKGSFSTLEIQRTEQGDSAMYLCASSLGQGFLETQYFGPGTRLLVL.

The J gene is TRBJ2-1, the V gene TRBV19; 9 nucleotides line up with TRBD1. This CDR3 is 17 amino acids long. J was trimmed by 9 bases and V by 3 bases; bases with no gene match: 15. Per germline, CDR1 LNHDA and CDR2 SQIVND (reference sequence). DNA for the CDR3: TGTGCCAGTAGTATCGGTGCACGGGACAGGGCTAGGGGTGAGCAGTTCTTC. Its translation is CASSIGARDRARGEQFF.

V and J are TRBV2 and TRBJ2-3, with a weak D call TRBD2 (6 bases). Germline-derived CDR1 and CDR2 are SNHLY and FYNNEI. Trimming cost V 6 bases and J 2 bases, with 9 bases left between them. This CDR3 has 13 amino acids. The CDR3 spells CASRGTFTDTQYF. The CDR3 region has the DNA TGTGCCAGCAGGGGGACTTTCACAGATACGCAGTATTTT. The full variable domain, in which reference TRBV2 and TRBJ2-3 provide the parts outside the CDR3, is EPEVTQTPSHQVTQMGQEVILRCVPISNHLYFYWYRQILGQKVEFLVSFYNNEISEKSEIFDDQFSVERPDGSNFTLKIRSTKLEDSAMYFCASRGTFTDTQYFGPGTRLTVL.

The CDR3 reads CASSHGGGLSGIDDGYTF. The CDR3 DNA reads TGTGCCAGCAGCCATGGGGGGGGACTCTCAGGGATAGACGATGGCTACACCTTC. The V gene is TRBV5-4, the J gene TRBJ1-2; perhaps TRBD1 as D (5 bases). V was shortened by 4 bases and J by 6 bases, with 28 bases between the two germline ends. Germline V gene lookup returns CDR1 SGHNT and CDR2 YYREEE (reference sequence). The CDR3 totals 18 residues.

This rearrangement joins TRBV28 to TRBJ2-1; 9 bases map to TRBD1. CDR1 is MDHEN, CDR2 SYDVKM, per germline. The V segment lost 1 base and the J segment 15 bases; nucleotides outside the gene matches: 7. The length of the CDR3 is 13 residues. As DNA, the CDR3 is TGTGCCAGCAGTTTATCAGCGGGACAGGGTTCGTTCTTC. Protein product: CASSLSAGQGSFF. Using reference TRBV28 and TRBJ2-1 for the parts outside the CDR3, the full variable domain is DVKVTQSSRYLVKRTGEKVFLECVQDMDHENMFWYRQDPGLGLRLIYFSYDVKMKEKGDIPEGYSVSREKKERFSLILESASTNQTSMYLCASSLSAGQGSFFGPGTRLTVL.

J is TRBJ2-5 and V is TRBV7-9; D not resolved. CDR3 size: 13 residues. CDR1 and CDR2 (germline): SEHNR, FQNEAQ (reference sequence). V was pared by 5 bases and J by 5 bases, with 12 bases between. CDR3 DNA: TGTGCCAGCAGCATCCCCAACCGGGAGACCCAGTACTTC. Its translation is CASSIPNRETQYF.

V is TRBV18 and J is TRBJ2-5; 7 bases fit TRBD1. With 6 bases clipped from V and 5 bases from J, the junction kept 9 bases outside the gene matches. The germline V gene has CDR1 KGHSH and CDR2 LQKENI. The CDR3 has 14 amino acids. This CDR3 reads CASSQQGNGETQYF. The CDR3 nucleotides are TGTGCCAGCTCCCAACAGGGGAATGGGGAGACCCAGTACTTC.

The V and J genes are TRBV4-2 and TRBJ1-3; 8 nucleotides agree with TRBD1. Trimming cost V 4 bases and J 0 bases; bases outside gene matches: 20. CDR3 length: 21 amino acids. Germline CDR1 and CDR2: LGHNA and YNFKEQ. DNA for the CDR3: TGTGCCAGCAGCCCAAGACCCGGGACAGGCTCCCTCACACGCTCTGGAAACACCATATATTTT. It yields the protein CASSPRPGTGSLTRSGNTIYF.

The chain is built from TRBV18 and TRBJ1-1; 7 bases fit TRBD1. Germline CDR1 and CDR2: KGHSH and LQKENI. Trimming removed 6 bases from V and 0 bases from J; junction bases left unmatched: 4. The CDR3 is made up of 14 amino acids. The DNA of the CDR3 is TGTGCCAGCTCCCCCGGGACAGTGAACACTGAAGCTTTCTTT. Its protein product is CASSPGTVNTEAFF.

The CDR3 DNA is TGTGCCAGCAGTGTAGGGCTAGCGGGAGGCGGGGAGACCCAGTACTTC. Translation: CASSVGLAGGGETQYF. The J gene is TRBJ2-5, the V gene TRBV2, with 11 nucleotides matching TRBD2. The V gene's germline CDR1 is SNHLY and CDR2 FYNNEI. With 4 bases clipped from V and 5 bases from J, the junction kept 9 bases outside the gene matches. The CDR3 consists of 16 residues.